This is a list of T cell receptor beta chains from one sample in a study. TCRdb itself ran the 5' RACE reads through MiXCR, one entry per CDR3 protein. The data contain about 5,900 distinct CDR3 sequences, roughly 72% of them singletons. Sequencing was carried out using memory CD4+ T cells sorted from a lymph node. The receptors derive from a female donor with breast cancer. The CDR3 runs from the conserved cysteine through the conserved F or W. The order of the fields is clone size, J gene, D gene, V gene, CDR3 protein, CDR3 DNA. D genes are given only for firm matches. The listing skips clone size in some rows; elsewhere it reads once, few, many or a size class.

- TRBJ1-1 TRBD1 TRBV5-1 CASSLAGTGGNTEAFF TGCGCCAGCAGCTTGGCCGGGACAGGTGGGAACACTGAAGCTTTCTTT
- TRBJ1-6 TRBD1 TRBV5-1 CASSPRTGLSSPLHF TGCGCCAGCAGCCCTCGGACAGGGCTATCTTCACCCCTCCACTTT
- TRBJ2-1 TRBD2 TRBV20-1 CSARTGLAGPNEQFF TGCAGTGCTAGGACCGGACTAGCGGGGCCCAATGAGCAGTTCTTC
- TRBJ2-7 - TRBV12-3/TRBV12-4 CASSFRSSYEQYF TGTGCCAGCAGTTTTAGGAGCTCCTACGAGCAGTACTTC
- TRBJ2-5 - TRBV27 CASSQSYQETQYF TGTGCCAGCAGTCAATCGTACCAAGAGACCCAGTACTTC
few TRBJ1-5 - TRBV20-1 CSVGQINQPQHF TGCAGTGTGGGGCAGATTAATCAGCCCCAGCATTTT
- TRBJ2-1 TRBD2 TRBV20-1 CSARDKLAGDYNEQFF TGCAGTGCTAGAGATAAATTAGCGGGAGATTACAATGAGCAGTTCTTC
- TRBJ2-3 - TRBV20-1 CSARDWGSADTQYF TGCAGTGCTAGAGATTGGGGGAGCGCAGATACGCAGTATTTT
- TRBJ2-3 - TRBV12-3/TRBV12-4 CASSPPTDTQYF TGTGCCAGCAGTCCCCCCACAGATACGCAGTATTTT
- TRBJ2-7 - TRBV12-2 CTSRFCLQGYYEQYF TGTACAAGTCGCTTCTGCCTACAGGGTTACTACGAGCAGTACTTC
few TRBJ1-4 - TRBV6-5 CASSAPDEKLFF TGTGCCAGCAGTGCCCCGGACGAAAAACTGTTTTTT
- TRBJ2-5 - TRBV7-6 CASSLAAETQYF TGTGCCAGCAGCTTAGCGGCGGAGACCCAGTACTTC
- TRBJ2-3 - TRBV6-5 CASSEAMPGRFGTDTQYF TGTGCCAGCAGTGAGGCCATGCCAGGGCGTTTCGGCACAGATACGCAGTATTTT
- TRBJ2-7 - TRBV7-8 CASRFGGRQNNYEQYF TGTGCCAGCAGATTCGGGGGCCGACAAAATAACTACGAGCAGTACTTC
once TRBJ1-1 - TRBV5-1 CASSLGIDGRAFF TGCGCCAGCAGCTTGGGAATTGATGGCAGAGCTTTCTTT
- TRBJ2-5 - TRBV20-1 CSAMREPQETQYF TGCAGTGCTATGAGGGAGCCGCAAGAGACCCAGTACTTC